The 24 T cell receptor beta chains reported below all come from one sample, sequenced in a study of shared clonotypes between healthy human individuals. Repertoires were generated with immunoSEQ multiplex PCR, while TCRdb's copy carries only in-frame clones and drops some. The sample includes about 110,000 clones, around 68% of them seen just once. Sequenced input: memory CD8+ T cells sorted from blood. Subset: CD45RO+ cells pooled with CCR7-negative TemRA cells. Receptors originate from a woman aged 25 to 45 in good health.

The rearrangement uses TRBV25-1 and TRBJ1-1; unclear D gene. Germline V gives CDR1 MGHDK, CDR2 SYGVNS. V shed 3 bases and J shed 4 bases, with 9 bases lying between them. The CDR3 runs to 13 residues. CDR3 sequence (DNA): TGTGCCAGCAGTGACGCAGGAGGCACTGAAGCTTTCTTT. Encoded protein: CASSDAGGTEAFF.

Notes on this clone: Since a much larger clone is just one base distant, this may be a read error. The chain links TRBV4-1 to TRBJ1-5; D perhaps matches TRBD1 (5 bases). Germline V lookup: CDR1 MGHRA, CDR2 YSYEKL. CDR3 size: 16 residues. V was pared by 3 bases and J by 0 bases, with 12 bases between. CDR3 amino acids: CASSHGGMNSNQPQHF. CDR3 DNA sequence: TGCGCCAGCAGCCACGGGGGGATGAATAGCAATCAGCCCCAGCATTTT.

This clone was seen many times. The V gene is TRBV9, the J gene TRBJ2-7, with 8 nucleotides matching TRBD1. Germline assignment: CDR1 SGDLS and CDR2 YYNGEE. This CDR3 has 12 residues. The V segment lost 3 bases and the J segment 6 bases; nucleotides outside the gene matches: 2. CDR3 DNA: TGTGCCAGCAGCGGGACAGGGTTCGAGCAGTACTTC. Its protein is CASSGTGFEQYF.

This rearrangement joins TRBV5-6 to TRBJ2-7, with D uncertain. Per germline, CDR1 SGHDT and CDR2 YYEEEE. The CDR3 consists of 15 residues. Between the trimmed V and J ends, which lost 3 bases and 3 bases, there was a span of 16 bases. As DNA, the CDR3 is TGTGCCAGCAGCTCGATCGGATTGCGTAACTACGAGCAGTACTTC. Its translation is CASSSIGLRNYEQYF.

V is TRBV13 and J is TRBJ2-7; D is unresolved. Deletions cut 2 bases from V and 0 bases from J, with 8 bases between. CDR3 length: 14 residues. In germline, CDR1 is PRHDT, CDR2 FYEKMQ (reference sequence). The CDR3 coding sequence is TGTGCCAGCAGCTTAAGGTCAGTCTCCTACGAGCAGTACTTC. It codes for CASSLRSVSYEQYF.

The rearrangement uses TRBV7-9 and TRBJ1-5; the match to TRBD1 covers 8 bases. Germline CDR1 reads SEHNR; CDR2 reads FQNEAQ (reference sequence). The junction had 7 bases not matched to a gene; V was cut back by 5 bases and J by 4 bases. The CDR3 extends over 15 amino acids. The CDR3 DNA is TGTGCCAGCAGCCCCCAGGGGGCGCGGAATCAGCCCCAGCATTTT. Its protein is CASSPQGARNQPQHF.

This clone has a count of ten or more. The chain recombines TRBV12-2 with TRBJ1-2. TRBV12-2 is a listed pseudogene. This CDR3 spans 17 amino acids. This CDR3 reads CASRLAGVALYCYGYTF. The CDR3 DNA sequence: TGTGCAAGTCGCTTAGCCGGGGTAGCTTTGTATTGCTATGGCTACACCTTC.

This rearrangement joins TRBV30 to TRBJ1-5, with D hard to call. Trimming removed 1 base from V and 3 bases from J, with 10 bases in between. Germline CDR1 GTSNPN, CDR2 SVGIG (reference sequence). The length of the CDR3 is 14 residues. The CDR3: CAWSGGSSNQPQHF. DNA for the CDR3: TGTGCCTGGAGTGGCGGGTCATCCAATCAGCCCCAGCATTTT. The full variable domain, in which reference TRBV30 and TRBJ1-5 provide the parts outside the CDR3, is SQTIHQWPATLVQPVGSPLSLECTVEGTSNPNLYWYRQAAGRGLQLLFYSVGIGQISSEVPQNLSASRPQDRQFILSSKKLLLSDSGFYLCAWSGGSSNQPQHFGDGTRLSIL.

This clone is a singleton in its sample. The chain uses TRBV4-1 and TRBJ2-3, with 8 bases that match TRBD2. The germline gives CDR1 MGHRA, CDR2 YSYEKL. The ends lost 4 bases at V and 2 bases at J; junction bases unmatched: 8. CDR3 size: 16 residues. The CDR3 DNA is TGCGCCAGCAGCCGCGGTAGCGGGGAACCCACAGATACGCAGTATTTT. It is translated as CASSRGSGEPTDTQYF.

To note about this clone: Sequence at one end of the junction differs from germline and may be a read error. The CDR3 region is CASSATSGSSNEQYF. DNA of the CDR3: TGTGCCAGCAGTGCGACTAGCGGGAGCTCCAACGAGCAGTACTTC. The rearrangement uses TRBV6-5 and TRBJ2-7, with TRBD2 matching 12 bases. CDR1 and CDR2 from the germline V gene are MNHEY and SVGAGI. The CDR3 consists of 15 residues.

This clone was detected many times. V usage is TRBV5-1 and J usage is TRBJ1-2, with 8 bases identical to TRBD1. After removal of 3 bases from V and 6 bases from J, the junction contained 16 bases not matched to a gene. CDR1 SGHRS and CDR2 YFSETQ come from the germline V gene. This CDR3 has 17 amino acids. CDR3 in amino acids: CASSSDRDRPQGDGYTF. CDR3 DNA: TGCGCCAGCAGCTCGGACCGGGACAGGCCTCAGGGGGATGGCTACACCTTC.

The chain combines TRBV7-9 with TRBJ2-7; no definite D call. Per germline, CDR1 SEHNR and CDR2 FQNEAQ (reference sequence). V shed 5 bases and J shed 2 bases, with 16 bases lying between them. This CDR3 has 15 amino acids. The chain's CDR3 is CASSRRDTLPYEQYF. In nucleotides, the CDR3 is TGTGCCAGCAGCCGAAGAGACACGCTACCCTACGAGCAGTACTTC.

The chain joins TRBV27 to TRBJ2-7; D perhaps matches TRBD2 (6 bases). The CDR3 loop spans 14 amino acids. Germline lookup yields CDR1 MNHEY and CDR2 SMNVEV (reference sequence). Trimming shortened V by 2 bases and J by 3 bases, and 11 bases separated the two germline ends. CDR3: CASSLAGRHYEQYF. CDR3 DNA: TGTGCCAGCAGTTTAGCGGGACGTCACTACGAGCAGTACTTC.

The rearrangement joins TRBV6-4 to TRBJ2-4; 11 positions agree with TRBD2. Germline CDR1 reads MRHNA; CDR2 reads SNTAGT. This CDR3 is built from 14 residues. V was pared by 8 bases and J by 8 bases, with 8 bases of the junction left unmatched. This chain's CDR3 is CASGNTSGSDIQYF. CDR3 DNA: TGTGCCAGCGGAAATACTAGCGGGAGTGACATTCAGTACTTC.

The CDR3 DNA follows: TGTGCCAGCACCCCGAAAATGACAGGGACCTACGAGCAGTACTTC. Its protein product is CASTPKMTGTYEQYF. The chain has TRBV25-1 and TRBJ2-7, with 7 bases identical to TRBD1. Germline CDR1 is MGHDK and CDR2 is SYGVNS. J lost 2 bases, V lost 7 bases, and 11 bases had no gene match. The CDR3 contains 15 residues.

The chain couples TRBV11-3 to TRBJ2-1, with 8 bases lining up with TRBD2. J gave up 6 bases and V 4 bases, and 8 bases lay outside the gene matches. The CDR3 covers 15 residues. Germline CDR1 is SGHNT and CDR2 is YENEEA. The CDR3 DNA follows: TGTGCCAGCAGCTCCGGGACTAGTGATAGCAATGAGCAGTTCTTC. Its translation: CASSSGTSDSNEQFF.

This chain connects TRBV6-6 to TRBJ2-1, with TRBD1 matching over 7 bases. V lost 7 bases to trimming and J lost 0 bases; unmatched junction nucleotides: 6. CDR1 MNHNY and CDR2 SVGAGI come from the germline V gene (reference sequence). This CDR3 has 15 residues. The CDR3 DNA follows: TGTGCCAGCATGAGACAGGGTGACTCCTACAATGAGCAGTTCTTC. This translates into CASMRQGDSYNEQFF.

V and J are TRBV7-9 and TRBJ2-7, with D tentatively TRBD1 (5 bases). Trimming took off 3 bases at V and 6 bases at J, with 18 bases between the two ends. CDR3 length: 15 residues. Germline loops: CDR1 SEHNR, CDR2 FQNEAQ (reference sequence). CDR3 nucleotide sequence: TGTGCCAGCAGCTTCACCTTGGACACTACTCTCGAGCAGTACTTC. Its protein product is CASSFTLDTTLEQYF.

The chain couples TRBV11-2 to TRBJ2-7; 9 bases fit TRBD1. This CDR3 is built from 19 residues. Germline loops: CDR1 SGHAT, CDR2 FQNNGV. With V trimmed by 5 bases and J by 7 bases, 24 bases remained unmatched. In DNA, the CDR3 is TGTGCCAGCAGCCAAGGGGGGACAGGGCTCGGGGCGGGAACGGGAGAGCAGTACTTC. Protein sequence: CASSQGGTGLGAGTGEQYF.

The chain recombines TRBV7-9 with TRBJ2-7; tentative D call: TRBD2 (5 bases). V was clipped by 5 bases and J by 1 base, with 9 bases between them. Germline V gene data show CDR1 as SEHNR and CDR2 as FQNEAQ (reference sequence). The CDR3 covers 13 residues. CDR3 residues: CASSLGLSYEQYF. The CDR3 nucleotides read TGTGCCAGCAGCCTAGGACTTTCCTACGAGCAGTACTTC.

The gene calls are TRBV10-2 and TRBJ2-7; 7 bases map to TRBD2. The CDR3 runs to 14 residues. The V and J ends lost 4 bases and 2 bases, in that order; junction bases with no gene match: 5. Germline lookup yields CDR1 WSHSY and CDR2 SAAADI. CDR3 in amino acids: CASSVGGPTYEQYF. The CDR3 bases are TGCGCCAGCAGTGTGGGAGGGCCAACCTACGAGCAGTACTTC.

V and J are TRBV30 and TRBJ2-5; TRBD2 matches at 10 bases. J lost 5 bases, V lost 0 bases, and 12 bases had no gene match. Germline CDR1 and CDR2: GTSNPN and SVGIG (reference sequence). The CDR3 consists of 17 residues. CDR3 nucleotide sequence: TGTGCCTGGAGTGTTCTACTAGCGGGGAATGGGGGTGAGACCCAGTACTTC. This codes for CAWSVLLAGNGGETQYF. Looking up the rest from reference TRBV30 and TRBJ2-5 gives the full variable domain: SQTIHQWPATLVQPVGSPLSLECTVEGTSNPNLYWYRQAAGRGLQLLFYSVGIGQISSEVPQNLSASRPQDRQFILSSKKLLLSDSGFYLCAWSVLLAGNGGETQYFGPGTRLLVL.

The chain links TRBV25-1 to TRBJ2-7, with a tentative D call TRBD2 (6 bases). V dropped 7 bases and J dropped 0 bases, with 19 bases sitting between them. Germline V gene data show CDR1 as MGHDK and CDR2 as SYGVNS. The CDR3 totals 16 residues. CDR3 in DNA: TGTGCCAGCACTCCTACGGGGGACTGGAGCTCCTACGAGCAGTACTTC. This sequence encodes CASTPTGDWSSYEQYF.

The chain couples TRBV5-1 to TRBJ1-1; D might be TRBD1 (5 bases). The CDR3 sequence is 18 residues long. Germline V lookup: CDR1 SGHRS, CDR2 YFSETQ. Between the trimmed V and J ends, which lost 0 bases and 5 bases, there was a span of 23 bases. CDR3 protein: CASSLEWGLIQLGTEAFF. CDR3 in DNA: TGCGCCAGCAGCTTGGAGTGGGGACTGATACAGCTGGGAACTGAAGCTTTCTTT.